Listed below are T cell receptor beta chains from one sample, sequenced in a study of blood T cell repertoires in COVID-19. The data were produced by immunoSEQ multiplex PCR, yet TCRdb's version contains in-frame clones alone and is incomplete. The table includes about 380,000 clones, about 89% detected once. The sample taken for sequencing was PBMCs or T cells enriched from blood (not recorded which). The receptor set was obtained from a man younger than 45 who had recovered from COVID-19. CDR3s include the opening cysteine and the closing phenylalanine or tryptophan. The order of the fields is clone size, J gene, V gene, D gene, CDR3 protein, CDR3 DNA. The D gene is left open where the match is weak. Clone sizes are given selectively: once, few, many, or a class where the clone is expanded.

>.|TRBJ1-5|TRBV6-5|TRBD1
CASTLDRLNQPQHF
TGTGCCAGCACCCTGGACAGGCTCAATCAGCCCCAGCATTTT
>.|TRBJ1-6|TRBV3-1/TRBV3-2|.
CASSPGQGYSPLHF
TGTGCCAGCAGCCCAGGACAAGGATATTCACCCCTCCACTTT
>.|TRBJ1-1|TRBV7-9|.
CASSWEGIGTEAFF
TGTGCCAGCAGCTGGGAGGGTATTGGCACTGAAGCTTTCTTT
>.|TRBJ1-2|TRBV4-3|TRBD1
CASSQDHRGDLGYTF
TGCGCCAGCAGCCAAGATCACAGGGGCGACCTAGGCTACACCTTC
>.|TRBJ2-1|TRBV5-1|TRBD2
CASSLGLAGYNEQFF
TGCGCCAGCAGCTTGGGACTAGCGGGCTACAATGAGCAGTTCTTC
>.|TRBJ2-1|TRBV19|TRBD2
CASSMSPNLAGGRVEQFF
TGTGCCAGTAGTATGAGCCCTAATCTAGCGGGGGGGCGAGTTGAGCAGTTCTTC
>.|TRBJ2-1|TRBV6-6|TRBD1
CASSGTGSSYNEQFF
TGTGCCAGCAGTGGGACAGGGAGCTCCTACAATGAGCAGTTCTTC
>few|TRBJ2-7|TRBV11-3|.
CASSHGITYEQYF
TGTGCCAGCAGTCACGGGATAACCTACGAGCAGTACTTC
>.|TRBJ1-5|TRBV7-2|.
CASSRGLAINQPQHF
TGTGCCAGCAGTCGGGGATTAGCGATCAATCAGCCCCAGCATTTT
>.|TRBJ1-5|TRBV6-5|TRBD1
CASRAQGGSNQPQHF
TGTGCCAGCAGAGCGCAGGGGGGTAGCAATCAGCCCCAGCATTTT
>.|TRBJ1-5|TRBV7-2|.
CASSLSIMTAGPQHF
TGTGCCAGCAGCTTATCCATCATGACAGCGGGGCCCCAGCATTTT
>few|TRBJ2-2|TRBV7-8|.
CASSLVEGLDRGELFF
TGTGCCAGCAGCTTAGTGGAGGGATTGGACCGCGGGGAGCTGTTTTTT
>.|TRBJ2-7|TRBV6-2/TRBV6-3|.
CASSPGQIYEQYF
TGTGCCAGCAGCCCCGGACAGATCTACGAGCAGTACTTC
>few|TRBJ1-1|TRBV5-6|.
CASSLSTVTEAFF
TGTGCCAGCAGCTTGAGTACAGTCACTGAAGCTTTCTTT
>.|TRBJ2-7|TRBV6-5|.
CASNERREIHEQYF
TGTGCCAGCAACGAGCGGAGGGAGATCCACGAGCAGTACTTC
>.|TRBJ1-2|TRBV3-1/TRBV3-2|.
CASSQPRGNYGYTF
TGTGCCAGCAGCCAACCACGGGGGAACTATGGCTACACCTTC
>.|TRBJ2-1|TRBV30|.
CAWRGGNGGYNEQFF
TGTGCCTGGAGAGGCGGAAACGGAGGCTACAATGAGCAGTTCTTC
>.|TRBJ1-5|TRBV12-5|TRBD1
CASWGQGLQPQHF
TGTGCTAGTTGGGGACAGGGTCTTCAGCCCCAGCATTTT
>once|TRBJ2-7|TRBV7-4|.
CASSPDYEQYF
TGTGCCAGCAGCCCAGATTACGAGCAGTACTTC
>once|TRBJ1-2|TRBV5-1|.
CASSLVAGQSGYTF
TGCGCCAGCAGCTTGGTAGCGGGCCAGTCCGGCTACACCTTC
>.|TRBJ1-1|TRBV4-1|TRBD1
CASSQEQAGGGKTEAFF
TGCGCCAGCAGCCAAGAACAGGCAGGGGGAGGAAAAACTGAAGCTTTCTTT
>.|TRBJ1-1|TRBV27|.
CASSLGGLEAFF
TGTGCCAGCAGTTTAGGAGGGCTTGAAGCTTTCTTT
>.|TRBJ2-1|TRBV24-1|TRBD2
CATSDPPGGDNEQFF
TGTGCCACCAGTGATCCCCCCGGGGGGGACAATGAGCAGTTCTTC
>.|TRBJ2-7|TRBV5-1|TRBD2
CASSLTSGGTSSYEQYF
TGCGCCAGCAGCTTGACTAGCGGGGGGACCAGCTCCTACGAGCAGTACTTC
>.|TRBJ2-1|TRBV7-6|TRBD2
CASSLALGAGGFDEQFF
TGTGCCAGCAGCTTAGCGCTGGGGGCGGGGGGATTCGATGAGCAGTTCTTC
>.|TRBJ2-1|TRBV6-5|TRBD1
CASSPGTGGYNEQFF
TGTGCCAGCAGTCCCGGGACAGGGGGATACAATGAGCAGTTCTTC
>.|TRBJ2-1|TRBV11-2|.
CASSTRGYNEQFF
TGTGCCAGCTCCACTCGGGGTTACAATGAGCAGTTCTTC
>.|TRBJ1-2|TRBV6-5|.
CASSEQPGATYGYTF
TGTGCCAGCTCTGAGCAGCCAGGGGCTACCTATGGCTACACCTTC
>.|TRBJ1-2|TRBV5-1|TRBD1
CASSLGDRAIDGYTF
TGCGCCAGCAGCTTGGGGGACAGGGCTATTGATGGCTACACCTTC